This T cell receptor (beta chain) was sequenced for a study of Ad26.COV2.S vaccination and SARS-CoV-2 variants. This sample's treatment: some 20 received Ad26.COV2.S at low or high dose, single or two shots; roughly 5 received placebo; per-sample allocation not given. Sampling took place 63 days after the first vaccine or placebo injection. Produced via immunoSEQ multiplex PCR; TCRdb's table is partial and in-frame only. The table lists about 400,000 clones, approximately 90% of them singletons. V dropped 0 bases and J dropped 3; count of bases not matched to a gene: 5. CDR1 and CDR2 from the germline V gene are SGHRS and YFSETQ. This CDR3 has 15 residues.

The origin of this receptor is a person aged 18-65 years who received the Ad26.COV2.S COVID-19 vaccine or a placebo. Sequenced material: peripheral blood, taken in a trial of Ad26.COV2.S vaccine versus placebo. The chain uses TRBV5-1 and TRBJ2-5, with TRBD1 matching over 7 bases. CDR3 in DNA: TGCGCCAGCAGCTTGGTAAGGGGGCCTAAAGAGACCCAGTACTTC. Residues: CASSLVRGPKETQYF.